A single sample is the source of the 23 T cell receptor beta chains below, sequenced in a study of blood T cell repertoires in COVID-19. The table came from immunoSEQ multiplex PCR; TCRdb's copy has only in-frame clones and leaves some out. The sample has about 88,000 clones, approximately 90% seen once. Sequenced input: peripheral blood. The receptors were gathered from a woman of 80 years or more with acute or convalescent COVID-19.

The chain combines TRBV3-1 (or the pseudogene TRBV3-2) with TRBJ2-1; 7 bases fit TRBD1. The length of the CDR3 is 16 residues. After removal of 5 bases from V and 6 bases from J, the junction contained 13 bases not matched to a gene. Looked up from germline, CDR1 is LGHDT and CDR2 is YNNKEL (reference sequence). The CDR3 DNA reads as TGTGCCAGCAGCGACAGGGTCCGGAATTCGGGCAATGAGCAGTTCTTC. It codes for CASSDRVRNSGNEQFF.

The chain couples TRBV7-8 to TRBJ2-2, with 7 bases that match TRBD1. From germline, CDR1 is SGHVS and CDR2 FQNEAQ. This CDR3 has 15 amino acids. J was trimmed by 7 bases and V by 10 bases; bases with no gene match: 15. In DNA, the CDR3 is TGTGCCACTACGCCGGGACAGCCTACTTACGGGGAGCTGTTTTTT. It translates to CATTPGQPTYGELFF.

V and J are TRBV7-2 and TRBJ1-2; D perhaps matches TRBD1 (5 bases). The CDR3 has 15 residues. The germline V gene has CDR1 SGHTA and CDR2 FQGNSA. Trimming cost V 5 bases and J 4 bases, with 17 bases left between them. The DNA for the CDR3 is TGTGCCAGCAGCCCCGGATCGACAGTCTTCTATGGCTACACCTTC. This gives the protein CASSPGSTVFYGYTF. Filled out from reference TRBV7-2 and TRBJ1-2, the complete variable domain reads GAGVSQSPSNKVTEKGKDVELRCDPISGHTALYWYRQSLGQGLEFLIYFQGNSAPDKSGLPSDRFSAERTGGSVSTLTIQRTQQEDSAVYLCASSPGSTVFYGYTFGSGTRLTVV.

The J gene is TRBJ2-7, the V gene TRBV6-6; D not resolved. The CDR3 is 12 amino acids. Germline assignment: CDR1 MNHNY and CDR2 SVGAGI (reference sequence). V was clipped by 5 bases and J by 2 bases, with 7 bases between them. The CDR3 loop is CASSTQTYEQYF. CDR3 DNA: TGTGCCAGCAGTACACAGACCTACGAGCAGTACTTC.

The chain has TRBV2 and TRBJ2-5; possible D gene TRBD1, 5 bases. CDR3 length equals 13 residues. The germline V gene encodes CDR1 SNHLY and CDR2 FYNNEI. V gave up 2 bases and J gave up 1 base, with 5 bases separating them. In DNA, the CDR3 is TGTGCCAGCAGTGAAAGGGGCCAAGAGACCCAGTACTTC. It translates to CASSERGQETQYF. Together with reference TRBV2 and TRBJ2-5, the CDR3 gives the full variable domain: EPEVTQTPSHQVTQMGQEVILRCVPISNHLYFYWYRQILGQKVEFLVSFYNNEISEKSEIFDDQFSVERPDGSNFTLKIRSTKLEDSAMYFCASSERGQETQYFGPGTRLLVL.

The genes are TRBV10-3 and TRBJ2-1, with 9 positions matching TRBD2. With V trimmed by 7 bases and J by 5 bases, 9 bases remained unmatched. The CDR3 consists of 15 residues. Germline V gene lookup returns CDR1 ENHRY and CDR2 SYGVKD. The CDR3 spells CAIMGSSGEDNEQFF. CDR3 nucleotides: TGTGCCATCATGGGTTCTAGCGGGGAAGACAATGAGCAGTTCTTC.

This chain links TRBV12-3 or TRBV12-4 with TRBJ1-2, with 7 nucleotides matching TRBD1. Trimming at V came to 6 bases and at J to 4 bases, leaving 5 bases not matched to a gene. The CDR3 sequence is 13 residues long. The CDR3 here is CASSKDRLYGYTF. DNA for the CDR3: TGTGCCAGCAGCAAGGACAGGCTCTATGGCTACACCTTC.

This chain connects TRBV27 to TRBJ1-2; 8 bases fit TRBD1. Losses at the gene ends were 5 bases for V and 4 bases for J; bases not matched to a gene: 3. CDR3 length: 13 amino acids. Germline V CDR1 and CDR2: MNHEY, SMNVEV (reference sequence). The CDR3 spells CASSDRGLYGYTF. For the CDR3, the DNA is TGTGCCAGCAGTGACAGGGGACTCTATGGCTACACCTTC.

This clone came up once. The chain is built from TRBV3-1 (or the pseudogene TRBV3-2) and TRBJ1-4, with D tentatively TRBD1 (5 bases). CDR1 LGHDT and CDR2 YNNKEL come from the germline V gene (reference sequence). The CDR3 consists of 14 residues. V was cut by 4 bases and J by 8 bases, with 14 bases left in between. The CDR3 loop is CASSPREGLEKLFF. CDR3 bases: TGTGCCAGCAGCCCCAGGGAAGGGTTGGAAAAACTGTTTTTT.

CDR3 sequence reads: CASSPGTPGDTIYF. The CDR3 region has the DNA TGTGCCAGCAGCCCAGGGACACCCGGAGACACCATATATTTT. The rearrangement joins TRBV5-5 to TRBJ1-3; possible D gene TRBD1, 6 bases. CDR1 and CDR2 (germline): SGHKS, YYEKEE (reference sequence). V dropped 4 bases and J dropped 8 bases, with 16 bases sitting between them. The CDR3 sequence is 14 residues long.

This sequence joins TRBV4-2 and TRBJ2-1; the match to TRBD1 covers 7 bases. The junction had 6 bases not matched to a gene; V was cut back by 0 bases and J by 4 bases. Looked up from germline, CDR1 is LGHNA and CDR2 is YNFKEQ. This CDR3 is built from 16 residues. As DNA, the CDR3 is TGTGCCAGCAGCCAAGAGTGGGACAGTCCGTACAATGAGCAGTTCTTC. This encodes CASSQEWDSPYNEQFF.

The CDR3 DNA reads as TGTGCCAGCAGCAACCAGTACACTGAAGCTTTCTTT. Its translation: CASSNQYTEAFF. The rearrangement uses TRBV6-2 or TRBV6-3 and TRBJ1-1, with D hard to call. Trimming left V 6 bases short and J 3 bases short, with 8 bases between. The CDR3 covers 12 residues. From germline, CDR1 is MNHEY and CDR2 SVGEGT.

J is TRBJ2-5 and V is TRBV28; 7 bases are shared with TRBD2. The CDR3 sequence is 15 residues long. Germline CDR1 is MDHEN and CDR2 is SYDVKM. With V trimmed by 8 bases and J by 4 bases, 13 bases remained unmatched. The CDR3 spells CASGLFARGRETQYF. CDR3 nucleotide sequence: TGTGCCAGCGGCCTATTTGCGCGGGGGAGAGAGACCCAGTACTTC.

The chain couples TRBV11-2 to TRBJ2-5, with D perhaps TRBD1 (5 bases). CDR1 and CDR2 (germline): SGHAT, FQNNGV. The CDR3 is 15 residues long. Trimming pared 0 bases from V and 5 bases from J, leaving 13 bases between. CDR3 in amino acids: CASSLDGADRETQYF. The CDR3, as DNA: TGTGCCAGCAGCTTAGATGGGGCGGACCGGGAGACCCAGTACTTC.

This chain links TRBV2 with TRBJ2-5; TRBD1 agrees at 8 bases. CDR3 length: 14 residues. Germline CDR1 is SNHLY and CDR2 is FYNNEI. V was pared by 4 bases and J by 10 bases, with 11 bases of the junction left unmatched. The CDR3 loop is CASSAGGLETLQYF. The CDR3 region has the DNA TGTGCCAGCAGTGCAGGGGGCTTAGAGACCCTCCAGTACTTC.

The chain employs TRBV21-1 and TRBJ2-6; the tabulated D call, TRBD1, remains unverified against the DNA. TRBV21-1 is recorded as a pseudogene. The CDR3 is 17 amino acids. CDR3 nucleotide sequence: TGTGCCAGCAGCAAAGGTGAACAACCTTGGGGGGCCAACGTCCTGACTTTC. Translating it yields CASSKGEQPWGANVLTF.

The chain couples TRBV5-1 to TRBJ1-2; D is perhaps TRBD1 (5 bases). With 2 bases removed from V and 8 bases from J, the gap between germline ends came to 13 bases. Per germline, CDR1 SGHRS and CDR2 YFSETQ. The CDR3 contains 13 residues. The CDR3 DNA reads as TGCGCCAGCAGCTTTGGGCAGGGCGGCGGCTACACCTTC. It yields the protein CASSFGQGGGYTF. Together with reference TRBV5-1 and TRBJ1-2, the CDR3 gives the full variable domain: KAGVTQTPRYLIKTRGQQVTLSCSPISGHRSVSWYQQTPGQGLQFLFEYFSETQRNKGNFPGRFSGRQFSNSRSEMNVSTLELGDSALYLCASSFGQGGGYTFGSGTRLTVV.

The V and J genes are TRBV21-1 and TRBJ2-7; the table names TRBD1, a call not compared with the DNA. TRBV21-1 is marked as a pseudogene. The CDR3 length is 16 residues. Here the CDR3 DNA reads TGTGCCAGCAGCACGGAAGATCAGGGGCCCCCCTACGAGCAGTACTTC. Protein product: CASSTEDQGPPYEQYF.

The chain joins TRBV7-3 to TRBJ2-1; 7 bases fit TRBD2. From germline, CDR1 is SGHTA and CDR2 FQGTGA. After removal of 2 bases from V and 3 bases from J, the junction contained 4 bases not matched to a gene. CDR3 size: 15 residues. The CDR3 region is CASSLAAGSYNEQFF. CDR3 sequence (DNA): TGTGCCAGCAGCTTAGCAGCGGGAAGCTACAATGAGCAGTTCTTC.

The chain links TRBV5-4 to TRBJ2-7; 7 bases fit TRBD2. This CDR3 comprises 16 residues. Germline V CDR1 and CDR2: SGHNT, YYREEE (reference sequence). Trimming cost V 4 bases and J 3 bases; bases outside gene matches: 13. DNA for the CDR3: TGTGCCAGCAGCCCCGCGCGGGACGGGAGGAGCTACGAGCAGTACTTC. This sequence encodes CASSPARDGRSYEQYF.

This chain uses TRBV5-6 with TRBJ1-5; no clear D. The CDR3 covers 15 residues. V lost 4 bases and J lost 7, with 18 bases in between. Germline values: CDR1 SGHDT, CDR2 YYEEEE. The CDR3 coding sequence is TGTGCCAGCAGCGTTTTTGACGGGAGCCGCCAGCCCCAGCATTTT. Protein sequence: CASSVFDGSRQPQHF.

The chain combines TRBV4-2 with TRBJ1-2; 9 nucleotides agree with TRBD1. This CDR3 is 14 amino acids long. Germline loops: CDR1 LGHNA, CDR2 YNFKEQ. The V and J ends lost 8 bases and 5 bases, in that order; junction bases with no gene match: 9. Written as DNA, the CDR3 is TGTGCCAGCTATGGACAGGGGACATATTATGGCTACACCTTC. Translation gives CASYGQGTYYGYTF.

In regard to this clone: At one of its ends the junction is not consistent with the germline gene, which may arise from a read error. The rearrangement uses TRBV15 and TRBJ1-2, with 8 bases identical to TRBD1. Germline V gene sequence: CDR1 LNHNV, CDR2 YYDKDF (reference sequence). The CDR3 length is 12 residues. The chain's CDR3 is CATSRDNRQGAF. The CDR3 nucleotides are TGTGCCACCAGCAGAGATAATAGGCAGGGGGCGTTC.